The entry below describes one T cell receptor beta chain. This record comes from a study of blood T cell repertoires in COVID-19. Only in-frame clones appear in the TCRdb table, and some are missing; sequencing was by immunoSEQ multiplex PCR. The table includes approximately 150,000 clones, 86% detected once. The TCR originated in a woman aged 70-85 years with acute or convalescent COVID-19. Sequencing was carried out using peripheral blood.

The CDR3 spells CAWSVRGQTEAFF. The CDR3 region has the DNA TGTGCCTGGAGTGTACGGGGTCAAACTGAAGCTTTCTTT. The chain uses TRBV30 and TRBJ1-1; D gene ambiguous. The CDR3 spans 13 residues. V shed 0 bases and J shed 5 bases, with 10 bases lying between them. Germline loops: CDR1 GTSNPN, CDR2 SVGIG (reference sequence).